This T cell receptor beta chain was sequenced in a study of blood T cells in healthy people across ages. Per germline, CDR1 ENHRY and CDR2 SYGVKD. There are 11 residues in the CDR3. V was pared by 9 bases and J by 1 base, with 7 bases between. Next came a second PCR, run for about 7 to 12 cycles, which used a sample-barcoded 5' primer along with a J-beta primer mix. TCRdb processed the 5' RACE reads anew with MiXCR; each CDR3 protein has one entry. The table includes 800,000 to 1,000,000 distinct CDR3 sequences, roughly 48% detected once. Each sample gave at least 7 million isolated PBMCs. This TCR was recovered from a man aged 25 to 40 in good health. The sequenced sample was blood. V usage is TRBV10-3 and J usage is TRBJ2-7; D is uncertain. The DNA for the CDR3 is TGTGCCATTGACGTATCCTACGAGCAGTACTTC. This gives the protein CAIDVSYEQYF.